Sequencing of this T cell receptor (beta chain) was carried out in a study of Ad26.COV2.S vaccination and SARS-CoV-2 variants. Overall study: In the COV1001 trial, the donor was in the Ad26.COV2.S arm. Study results and caveats: Non-spike TCR breadth was similar in vaccine and placebo recipients. Higher spike-specific TCR breadth was found in vaccine recipients than in placebo recipients.

The CDR3 length is 13 residues. V was cut by 1 base and J by 4 bases, with 5 bases left in between. Germline CDR1 reads SGHRS; CDR2 reads YFSETQ. A note on this clone: Its matching antigen is unknown.

The treatment is: around 19 received Ad26.COV2.S at low or high dose, single or two shots; several received placebo; per-sample allocation not given. The study sampled participants on day 63 after the first vaccine or placebo injection. It was Wuhan-strain SARS-CoV-2 spike that the Ad26 vaccine vector expressed. The protocol was immunoSEQ multiplex PCR, while the TCRdb copy is restricted to in-frame clones and leaves out a portion. Of a few hundred thousand clones in the sample, roughly 90% were seen once. Sequenced material: peripheral blood, taken in a trial of Ad26.COV2.S vaccine versus placebo. The rearrangement links TRBV5-1 to TRBJ2-2; D gene unclear. This TCR was sampled from a person aged 18-60 years who received the Ad26.COV2.S COVID-19 vaccine or a placebo. CDR3 amino acids: CASSLTVTGELFF. DNA of the CDR3: TGCGCCAGCAGCTTGACGGTCACCGGGGAGCTGTTTTTT.